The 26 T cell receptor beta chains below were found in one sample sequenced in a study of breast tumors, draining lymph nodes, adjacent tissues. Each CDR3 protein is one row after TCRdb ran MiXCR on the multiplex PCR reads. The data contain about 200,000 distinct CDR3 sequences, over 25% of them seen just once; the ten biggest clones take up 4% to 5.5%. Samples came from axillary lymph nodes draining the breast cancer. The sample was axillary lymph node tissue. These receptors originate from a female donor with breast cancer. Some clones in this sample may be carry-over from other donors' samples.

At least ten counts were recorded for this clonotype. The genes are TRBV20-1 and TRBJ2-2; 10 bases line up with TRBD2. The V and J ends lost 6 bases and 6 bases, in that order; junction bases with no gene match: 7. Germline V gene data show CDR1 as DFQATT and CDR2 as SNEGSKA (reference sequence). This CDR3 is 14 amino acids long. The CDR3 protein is CSARGLATPGELFF. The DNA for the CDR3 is TGCAGTGCCCGGGGACTAGCGACCCCCGGGGAGCTGTTTTTT.

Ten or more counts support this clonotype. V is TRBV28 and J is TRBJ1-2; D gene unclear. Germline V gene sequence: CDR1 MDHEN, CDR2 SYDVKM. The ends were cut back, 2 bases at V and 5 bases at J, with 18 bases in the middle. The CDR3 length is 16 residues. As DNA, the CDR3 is TGTGCCAGCAGTTTAACGGAACCGGGCCTTACATATGGCTACACCTTC. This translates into CASSLTEPGLTYGYTF.

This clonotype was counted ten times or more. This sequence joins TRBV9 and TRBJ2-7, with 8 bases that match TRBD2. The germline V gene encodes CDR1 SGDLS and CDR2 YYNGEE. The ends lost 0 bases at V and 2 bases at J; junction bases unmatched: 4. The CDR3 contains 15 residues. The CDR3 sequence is CASSVGASGPYEQYF. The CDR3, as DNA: TGTGCCAGCAGCGTAGGGGCTAGCGGGCCCTACGAGCAGTACTTC.

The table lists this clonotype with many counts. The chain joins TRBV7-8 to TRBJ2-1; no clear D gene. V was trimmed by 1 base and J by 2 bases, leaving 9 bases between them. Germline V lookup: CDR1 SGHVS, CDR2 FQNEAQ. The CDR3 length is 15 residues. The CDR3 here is CASSLGVRPYNEQFF. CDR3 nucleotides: TGTGCCAGCAGCTTAGGTGTAAGGCCCTACAATGAGCAGTTCTTC.

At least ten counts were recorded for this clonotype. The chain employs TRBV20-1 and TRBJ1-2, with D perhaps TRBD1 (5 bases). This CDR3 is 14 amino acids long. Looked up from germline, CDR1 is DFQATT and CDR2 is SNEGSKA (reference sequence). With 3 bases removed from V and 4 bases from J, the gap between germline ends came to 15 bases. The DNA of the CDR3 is TGCAGTGCTAGGGTGGGGGGGACTACCTATGGCTACACCTTC. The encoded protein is CSARVGGTTYGYTF.

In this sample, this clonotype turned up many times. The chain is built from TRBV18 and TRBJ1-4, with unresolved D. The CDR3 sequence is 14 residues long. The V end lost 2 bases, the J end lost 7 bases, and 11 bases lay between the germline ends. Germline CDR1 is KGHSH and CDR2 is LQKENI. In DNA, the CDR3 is TGTGCCAGCTCACCAAATACGGAGGGTGAAAAACTGTTTTTT. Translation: CASSPNTEGEKLFF.

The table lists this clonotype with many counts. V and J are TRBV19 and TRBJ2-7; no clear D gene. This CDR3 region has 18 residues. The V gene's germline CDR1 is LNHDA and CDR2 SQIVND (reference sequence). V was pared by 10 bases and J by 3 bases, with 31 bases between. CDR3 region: CAIPGRTSLRALRYEQYF. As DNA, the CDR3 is TGTGCCATCCCAGGTAGAACCTCGCTACGAGCCCTTCGCTACGAGCAGTACTTC.

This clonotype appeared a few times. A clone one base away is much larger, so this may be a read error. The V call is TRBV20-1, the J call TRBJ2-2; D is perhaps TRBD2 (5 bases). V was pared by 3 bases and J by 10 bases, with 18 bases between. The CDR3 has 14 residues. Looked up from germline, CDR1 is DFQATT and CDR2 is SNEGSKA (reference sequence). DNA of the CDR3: TGCAGTGCTAGGGACTTTTCCGTGGGCGCGGAGCTGTTTTTT. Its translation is CSARDFSVGAELFF.

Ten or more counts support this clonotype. In DNA, the CDR3 is TGCAGTGCGAACCCCCCGGGGGGCGCACCAGATACGCAGTATTTT. The encoded protein is CSANPPGGAPDTQYF. The chain has TRBV20-1 and TRBJ2-3; D might be TRBD2 (7 bases). The germline V gene has CDR1 DFQATT and CDR2 SNEGSKA (reference sequence). V dropped 6 bases and J dropped 4 bases, with 20 bases sitting between them. The length of the CDR3 is 15 residues.

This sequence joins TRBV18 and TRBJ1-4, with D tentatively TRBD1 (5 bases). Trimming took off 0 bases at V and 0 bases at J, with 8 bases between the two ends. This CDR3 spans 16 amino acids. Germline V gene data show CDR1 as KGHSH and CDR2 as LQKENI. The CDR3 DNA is TGTGCCAGCTCACCACCAGGGACTTCAACTAATGAAAAACTGTTTTTT. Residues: CASSPPGTSTNEKLFF.

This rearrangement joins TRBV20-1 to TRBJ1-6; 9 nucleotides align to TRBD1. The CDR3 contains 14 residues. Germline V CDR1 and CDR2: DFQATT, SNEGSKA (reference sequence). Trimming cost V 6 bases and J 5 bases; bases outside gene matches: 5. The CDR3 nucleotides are TGCAGTGCCCTACAGGGGGCTGATAATTCACCCCTCCACTTT. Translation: CSALQGADNSPLHF.

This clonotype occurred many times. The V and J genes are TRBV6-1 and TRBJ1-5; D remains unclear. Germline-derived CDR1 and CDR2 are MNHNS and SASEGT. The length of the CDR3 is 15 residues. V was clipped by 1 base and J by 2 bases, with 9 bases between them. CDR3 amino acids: CASSEEGLRNQPQHF. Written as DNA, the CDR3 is TGTGCCAGCAGTGAAGAAGGTTTGCGCAATCAGCCCCAGCATTTT.

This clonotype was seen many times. Here the CDR3 reads CSARDSNQPQHF. In DNA, the CDR3 is TGCAGTGCCCGGGACAGCAATCAGCCCCAGCATTTT. The chain links TRBV20-1 to TRBJ1-5; perhaps TRBD1 as D (5 bases). V was pared by 6 bases and J by 1 base, with 7 bases between. Germline V gene data show CDR1 as DFQATT and CDR2 as SNEGSKA (reference sequence). CDR3 length equals 12 residues.

The DNA for the CDR3 is TGTGCCACCAGCTCATGGACTAGCGGGGACCAAGAGACCCAGTACTTC. Its translation is CATSSWTSGDQETQYF. The chain has TRBV15 and TRBJ2-5, with 12 bases that match TRBD2. Germline V lookup: CDR1 LNHNV, CDR2 YYDKDF (reference sequence). The CDR3 covers 16 residues. V gave up 5 bases and J gave up 0 bases; unmatched junction bases: 4.

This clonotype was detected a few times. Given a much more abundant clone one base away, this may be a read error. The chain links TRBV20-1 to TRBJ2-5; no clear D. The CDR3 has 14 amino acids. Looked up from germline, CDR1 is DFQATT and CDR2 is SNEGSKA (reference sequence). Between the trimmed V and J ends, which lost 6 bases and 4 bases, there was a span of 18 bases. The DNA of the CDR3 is TGCAGTGCGGGCGGAACAGAGGCCTTAGAGACCCAGTACTTC. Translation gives CSAGGTEALETQYF.

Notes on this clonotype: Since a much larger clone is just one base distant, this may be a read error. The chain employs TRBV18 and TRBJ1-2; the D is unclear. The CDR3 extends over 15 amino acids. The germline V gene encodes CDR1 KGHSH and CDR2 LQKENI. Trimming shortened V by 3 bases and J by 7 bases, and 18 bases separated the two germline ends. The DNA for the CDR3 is TGTGCCAGCTCACCCTCAGACGCAGGTTACTGTGGCTACACCTTC. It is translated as CASSPSDAGYCGYTF. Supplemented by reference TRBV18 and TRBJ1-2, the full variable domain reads NAGVMQNPRHLVRRRGQEARLRCSPMKGHSHVYWYRQLPEEGLKFMVYLQKENIIDESGMPKERFSAEFPKEGPSILRIQQVVRGDSAAYFCASSPSDAGYCGYTFGSGTRLTVV.

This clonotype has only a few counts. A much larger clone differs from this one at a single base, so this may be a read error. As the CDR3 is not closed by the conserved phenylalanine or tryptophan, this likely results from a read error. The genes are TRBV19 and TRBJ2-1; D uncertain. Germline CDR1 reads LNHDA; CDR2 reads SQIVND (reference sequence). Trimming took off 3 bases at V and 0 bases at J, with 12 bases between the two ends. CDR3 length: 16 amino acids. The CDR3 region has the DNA TGTGCCAGTAGTATTTGGCCGGTTTCCTCCTACAATGAGCAGTTCTCC. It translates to CASSIWPVSSYNEQFS.

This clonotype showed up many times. The CDR3 region has the DNA TGTGCCAGCAGTTACGACCAGGGTGAAAAACTGTTTTTT. Translating gives CASSYDQGEKLFF. This rearrangement joins TRBV6-5 to TRBJ1-4, with D maybe TRBD1 (5 bases). The germline V and J ends were trimmed by 2 bases and 7 bases, with 8 bases remaining between them. CDR3 size: 13 residues. Germline-derived CDR1 and CDR2 are MNHEY and SVGAGI.

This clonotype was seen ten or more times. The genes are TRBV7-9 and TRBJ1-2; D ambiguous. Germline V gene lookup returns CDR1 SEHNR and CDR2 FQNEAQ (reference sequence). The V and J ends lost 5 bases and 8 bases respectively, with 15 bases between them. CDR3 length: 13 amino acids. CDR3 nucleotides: TGTGCCAGCAGCACCGGGTCCAGCGGGGGCTACACCTTC. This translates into CASSTGSSGGYTF.

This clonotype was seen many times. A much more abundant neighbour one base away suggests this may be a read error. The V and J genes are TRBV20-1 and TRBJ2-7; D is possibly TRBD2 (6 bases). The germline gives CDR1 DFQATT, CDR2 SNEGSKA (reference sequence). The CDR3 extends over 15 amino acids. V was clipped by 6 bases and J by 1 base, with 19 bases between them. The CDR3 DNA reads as TGCAGTGCCCACCTTGTGGGAGGAGTGTCCTACGAGCAGTACTTC. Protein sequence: CSAHLVGGVSYEQYF.

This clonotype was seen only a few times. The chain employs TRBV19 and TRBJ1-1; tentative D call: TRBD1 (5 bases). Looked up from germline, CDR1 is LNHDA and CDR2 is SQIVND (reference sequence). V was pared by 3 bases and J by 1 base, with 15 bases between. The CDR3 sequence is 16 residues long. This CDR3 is CASSMRGEGRNTEAFF. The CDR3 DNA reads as TGTGCCAGTAGTATGCGGGGGGAGGGGCGGAACACTGAAGCTTTCTTT.

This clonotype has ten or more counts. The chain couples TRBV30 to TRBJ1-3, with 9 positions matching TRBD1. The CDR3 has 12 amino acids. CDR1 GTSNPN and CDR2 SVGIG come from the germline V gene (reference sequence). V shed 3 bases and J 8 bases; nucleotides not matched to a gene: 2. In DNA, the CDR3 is TGTGCCTGGAGGGACAGGGGAGACACCATATATTTT. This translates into CAWRDRGDTIYF.

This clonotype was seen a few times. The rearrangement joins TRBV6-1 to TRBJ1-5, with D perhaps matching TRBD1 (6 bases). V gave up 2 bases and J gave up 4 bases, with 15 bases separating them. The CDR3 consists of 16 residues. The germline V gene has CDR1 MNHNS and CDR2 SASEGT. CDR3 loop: CASSEKWSRGNQPQHF. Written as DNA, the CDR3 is TGTGCCAGCAGTGAAAAATGGTCGAGGGGGAATCAGCCCCAGCATTTT.

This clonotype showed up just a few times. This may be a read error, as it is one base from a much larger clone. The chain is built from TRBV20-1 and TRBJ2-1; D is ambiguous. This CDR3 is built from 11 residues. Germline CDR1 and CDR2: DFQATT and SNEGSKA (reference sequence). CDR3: CSAIGKNEQSF. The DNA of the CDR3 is TGCAGTGCTATTGGAAAGAATGAGCAGTCCTTC.

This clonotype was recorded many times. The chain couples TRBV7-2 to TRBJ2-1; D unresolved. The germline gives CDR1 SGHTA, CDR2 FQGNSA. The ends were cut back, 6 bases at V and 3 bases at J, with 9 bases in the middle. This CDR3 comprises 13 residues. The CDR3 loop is CASRFTVYNEQFF. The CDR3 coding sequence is TGTGCCAGCAGATTTACCGTCTACAATGAGCAGTTCTTC.

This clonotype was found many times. This CDR3 reads CASSPGQGTSGYTF. The CDR3 nucleotides are TGTGCCAGCAGTCCTGGACAGGGAACAAGTGGCTACACCTTC. The chain recombines TRBV28 with TRBJ1-2; the match to TRBD1 covers 8 bases. Germline lookup yields CDR1 MDHEN and CDR2 SYDVKM. This CDR3 has 14 amino acids. Germline trimming cut 5 bases from V and 7 bases from J; bases unmatched to any gene: 9.